Following are 29 T cell receptor beta chains from one sample sequenced in a study of PD-L1 blockade in urothelial cancer. The time point was: pretreatment peripheral blood. TCRdb keeps only in-frame clones here, not all; method: immunoSEQ multiplex PCR. Altogether 70,000 to 95,000 clones are present, around 84% being singletons, with the ten largest covering around 2.1%. Sequencing used PBMCs, obtained around atezolizumab (anti-PD-L1) treatment. These receptors were taken from a man between 60 and 75 years old with urothelial cancer.

V and J are TRBV4-3 and TRBJ2-1, with 8 bases fitting TRBD2. Germline loops: CDR1 LGHNA, CDR2 YSLEER. The CDR3 loop spans 16 amino acids. V lost 1 base to trimming and J lost 3 bases; unmatched junction nucleotides: 5. CDR3 region: CASSQAPLADYNEQFF. In DNA form, the CDR3 reads TGCGCCAGCAGCCAAGCCCCACTAGCGGACTACAATGAGCAGTTCTTC.

The V call is TRBV19, the J call TRBJ1-1; 7 nucleotides match TRBD1. CDR1 LNHDA and CDR2 SQIVND come from the germline V gene (reference sequence). The CDR3 loop spans 13 amino acids. J gave up 4 bases and V 9 bases, and 8 bases lay outside the gene matches. CDR3 in DNA: TGTGCCAGCGGGCGCAGGGGGAGCACTGAAGCTTTCTTT. This codes for CASGRRGSTEAFF.

This rearrangement joins TRBV5-1 to TRBJ2-2; D is perhaps TRBD2 (5 bases). CDR1 is SGHRS and CDR2 is YFSETQ in the germline V gene. CDR3 size: 14 residues. The V gene lost 1 base and the J gene lost 3 bases, with 7 bases spanning the gap. For the CDR3, the DNA is TGCGCCAGCAGCTTGTATAGCGACACCGGGGAGCTGTTTTTT. Translating it yields CASSLYSDTGELFF. The entire variable domain, with the rest obtained from reference TRBV5-1 and TRBJ2-2, is as follows: KAGVTQTPRYLIKTRGQQVTLSCSPISGHRSVSWYQQTPGQGLQFLFEYFSETQRNKGNFPGRFSGRQFSNSRSEMNVSTLELGDSALYLCASSLYSDTGELFFGEGSRLTVL.

This sequence joins TRBV19 and TRBJ1-2; no clear D gene. The CDR3 consists of 13 residues. Germline V gene lookup returns CDR1 LNHDA and CDR2 SQIVND (reference sequence). Deletions cut 0 bases from V and 8 bases from J, with 10 bases between. CDR3 in amino acids: CASSIEGRWGYTF. CDR3 nucleotide sequence: TGTGCCAGTAGTATAGAGGGCCGCTGGGGCTACACCTTC.

The table lists this clone with a count of one. The chain is built from TRBV28 and TRBJ2-5; D call uncertain. V lost 8 bases, J lost 2 bases, and 3 bases lay in between. This CDR3 spans 10 amino acids. The germline V gene encodes CDR1 MDHEN and CDR2 SYDVKM. CDR3 in amino acids: CASEQETQYF. The CDR3 bases are TGTGCCAGCGAGCAAGAGACCCAGTACTTC.

This clone is a singleton in its sample. The J gene is TRBJ1-3, the V gene TRBV6-1; D is undetermined. The CDR3 runs 16 residues. The germline V gene has CDR1 MNHNS and CDR2 SASEGT. V was clipped by 3 bases and J by 0 bases, with 12 bases between them. CDR3 in amino acids: CASSEGGPSSGNTIYF. In DNA form, the CDR3 reads TGTGCCAGCAGTGAGGGAGGGCCCAGCTCTGGAAACACCATATATTTT.

The V call is TRBV5-3, the J call TRBJ2-7, with TRBD2 identical over 7 bases. TRBV5-3 is assigned to the ORF class and has an uncertain function. Trimming removed 4 bases from V and 4 bases from J; junction bases left unmatched: 17. There are 17 residues in the CDR3. CDR3 residues: CARSPELGREVLYEQYF. CDR3 in DNA: TGTGCCAGAAGCCCGGAATTGGGACGGGAGGTGTTGTACGAGCAGTACTTC.

This sequence joins TRBV5-6 and TRBJ2-3, with D hard to call. Germline CDR1 and CDR2: SGHDT and YYEEEE. Trimming removed 2 bases from V and 6 bases from J, with 13 bases in between. The CDR3 totals 14 residues. The CDR3, as DNA: TGTGCCAGCAGCTTCGAGCTAGGTGCGGATACGCAGTATTTT. Encoded protein: CASSFELGADTQYF.

This chain joins TRBV7-6 and TRBJ2-2; weak D call: TRBD1 (6 bases). The CDR3 runs to 14 residues. V lost 1 base to trimming and J lost 8 bases, with 11 bases between them. Looked up from germline, CDR1 is SGHVS and CDR2 is FNYEAQ. The CDR3 region has the DNA TGTGCCAGCAGCTTAGACTCAGGGGCAGGGGAGCTGTTTTTT. It specifies CASSLDSGAGELFF.

The rearrangement joins TRBV27 to TRBJ2-7, with D possibly matching TRBD1 (7 bases). The CDR3 contains 13 residues. V was clipped by 4 bases and J by 3 bases, with 10 bases between them. CDR1 is MNHEY and CDR2 is SMNVEV in the germline V gene (reference sequence). The CDR3 DNA reads as TGTGCCAGCAGTTCCAGGGGGGACTACGAGCAGTACTTC. Its translation: CASSSRGDYEQYF.

This chain uses TRBV5-6 with TRBJ2-3, with D unclear. The CDR3 loop spans 16 amino acids. Germline loops: CDR1 SGHDT, CDR2 YYEEEE. The germline V and J ends were trimmed by 3 bases and 1 base, with 15 bases remaining between them. CDR3 nucleotides: TGTGCCAGCAGCTCATTACTCCAAGAACGCACAGATACGCAGTATTTT. It is translated as CASSSLLQERTDTQYF.

V and J are TRBV14 and TRBJ1-3; 8 nucleotides match TRBD1. The V gene's germline CDR1 is SGHDN and CDR2 FVKESK. V shed 2 bases, J shed 4 bases, and the junction held 4 bases outside the gene matches. The CDR3 runs to 15 residues. CDR3 DNA: TGTGCCAGCAGCCAACTGGACAGGGTCGGAAACACCATATATTTT. Translating it yields CASSQLDRVGNTIYF.

The chain carries TRBV5-5 and TRBJ2-7; D is possibly TRBD2 (6 bases). Germline CDR1 SGHKS, CDR2 YYEKEE (reference sequence). The CDR3 is made up of 16 amino acids. Trimming stripped 0 bases from V and 5 bases from J, with 18 bases between. The CDR3 nucleotides are TGTGCCAGCAGCTTGGCCGCGGGACGGCGATCCCACGAGCAGTACTTC. Residues: CASSLAAGRRSHEQYF.

The J gene is TRBJ1-2, the V gene TRBV5-6; 8 nucleotides agree with TRBD1. Germline-derived CDR1 and CDR2 are SGHDT and YYEEEE. The CDR3 spans 16 residues. The ends lost 4 bases at V and 3 bases at J; junction bases unmatched: 11. CDR3 loop: CASSPRQGTSDYGYTF. CDR3 bases: TGTGCCAGCAGCCCGAGACAGGGGACGTCTGACTATGGCTACACCTTC.

CDR3 bases: TGTGCCAGCAGCTTAGACTCCAGGGGAACCGGGGAGCTGTTTTTT. Translated, it gives CASSLDSRGTGELFF. J is TRBJ2-2 and V is TRBV11-2; possible D gene TRBD1, 6 bases. V lost 0 bases to trimming and J lost 5 bases, with 10 bases between them. CDR1 SGHAT and CDR2 FQNNGV come from the germline V gene. The CDR3 runs to 15 residues.

This chain links TRBV11-3 with TRBJ1-1, with D possibly being TRBD1 (6 bases). The germline V and J ends were trimmed by 5 bases and 1 base, with 11 bases remaining between them. This CDR3 is 14 amino acids long. Germline CDR1 and CDR2: SGHNT and YENEEA. In nucleotides, the CDR3 is TGTGCCAGCAGCCTTACAGGGAGGAACACTGAAGCTTTCTTT. Protein product: CASSLTGRNTEAFF.

The chain has TRBV5-1 and TRBJ2-7, with 12 bases fitting TRBD1. The J segment lost 6 bases and the V segment lost 5 bases, leaving 6 bases of the junction unmatched. In germline, CDR1 is SGHRS, CDR2 YFSETQ. The CDR3 has 14 amino acids. The CDR3 is CASSPGTGGLEQYF. In nucleotides, the CDR3 is TGCGCCAGCAGTCCCGGGACAGGGGGCCTCGAGCAGTACTTC.

This clone was counted a few times. The sample carries other DNA sequences with the same CDR3. The chain couples TRBV19 to TRBJ1-1, with D maybe TRBD1 (6 bases). Germline CDR1 and CDR2: LNHDA and SQIVND (reference sequence). Trimming took off 3 bases at V and 2 bases at J, with 10 bases between the two ends. The CDR3 is made up of 14 amino acids. The CDR3 nucleotides are TGTGCCAGTAGTATTGGACAGTTAAACACTGAAGCTTTCTTT. It encodes CASSIGQLNTEAFF.

The table lists this clone with a few counts. The CDR3, as DNA: TGTGCCAGCAGCTTACCGGACAGGGGCTACGAGCAGTACTTC. The encoded protein is CASSLPDRGYEQYF. The V call is TRBV7-2, the J call TRBJ2-7; 9 nucleotides align to TRBD1. V dropped 2 bases and J dropped 3; count of bases not matched to a gene: 2. The germline V gene has CDR1 SGHTA and CDR2 FQGNSA. This CDR3 comprises 14 residues.

The chain has TRBV5-1 and TRBJ2-5; D possibly corresponds to TRBD1 (5 bases). The CDR3 runs to 15 residues. Germline CDR1 is SGHRS and CDR2 is YFSETQ. V lost 0 bases and J 4 bases, leaving 13 bases between the germline ends. For the CDR3, the DNA is TGCGCCAGCAGCTTGGGGGCAGGGAAAGGAGAGACCCAGTACTTC. Protein sequence: CASSLGAGKGETQYF.

This chain joins TRBV11-2 and TRBJ1-1, with D possibly being TRBD1 (6 bases). V was cut by 9 bases and J by 2 bases, with 19 bases left in between. This CDR3 has 15 amino acids. CDR1 and CDR2 (germline): SGHAT, FQNNGV. In DNA form, the CDR3 reads TGTGCCAGTAAAACAGGGCGGGGGGCCAACACTGAAGCTTTCTTT. The encoded protein is CASKTGRGANTEAFF.

The V gene is TRBV5-1, the J gene TRBJ2-7; 10 bases map to TRBD1. J gave up 6 bases and V 1 base, and 7 bases lay outside the gene matches. Per germline, CDR1 SGHRS and CDR2 YFSETQ. This CDR3 has 15 residues. As DNA, the CDR3 is TGCGCCAGCAGCTTGAGACAGGGGGCGATCGGCGAGCAGTACTTC. It encodes CASSLRQGAIGEQYF.

The rearrangement links TRBV28 to TRBJ2-5; 10 nucleotides match TRBD1. Germline V gene sequence: CDR1 MDHEN, CDR2 SYDVKM. The CDR3 spans 16 residues. The ends lost 4 bases at V and 1 base at J; junction bases unmatched: 6. The CDR3 DNA reads TGTGCCAGCAGTTCCCCTGACAGGGGGCGCCAAGAGACCCAGTACTTC. This sequence encodes CASSSPDRGRQETQYF.

The genes are TRBV15 and TRBJ1-6; the D is unclear. V shed 0 bases and J shed 10 bases, with 22 bases lying between them. The length of the CDR3 is 18 residues. Germline V lookup: CDR1 LNHNV, CDR2 YYDKDF (reference sequence). The CDR3 here is CATSRDSSGRPTDSPLHF. The CDR3 region has the DNA TGTGCCACCAGCAGAGATTCATCAGGCAGGCCTACAGACTCACCCCTCCACTTT.

The chain employs TRBV30 and TRBJ2-3, with D tentatively TRBD2 (7 bases). Trimming shortened V by 8 bases and J by 4 bases, and 13 bases separated the two germline ends. This CDR3 spans 12 amino acids. Germline-derived CDR1 and CDR2 are GTSNPN and SVGIG (reference sequence). CDR3 region: CAGEGGADTQYF. Here the CDR3 DNA reads TGTGCCGGGGAGGGGGGCGCAGATACGCAGTATTTT.

The chain recombines TRBV29-1 with TRBJ2-1, with no clear D. Germline V gives CDR1 SQVTM, CDR2 ANQGSEA. This CDR3 spans 12 amino acids. Between the trimmed V and J ends, which lost 0 bases and 9 bases, there was a span of 9 bases. The CDR3 spells CSVEEAWSEQFF. The CDR3 nucleotides read TGCAGCGTTGAAGAGGCGTGGAGTGAGCAGTTCTTC.

In this sample, this clone turned up many times. This chain uses TRBV5-1 with TRBJ2-1, with a possible D match to TRBD1 (5 bases). Between the trimmed V and J ends, which lost 0 bases and 7 bases, there was a span of 11 bases. The CDR3 covers 14 residues. Germline CDR1 and CDR2: SGHRS and YFSETQ. The CDR3 loop reads CASSLAGQGNEQFF. CDR3 in DNA: TGCGCCAGCAGCTTGGCTGGGCAGGGAAATGAGCAGTTCTTC.

The chain has TRBV6-5 and TRBJ1-1; D gene uncertain. Germline V CDR1 and CDR2: MNHEY, SVGAGI. This CDR3 spans 11 amino acids. Trimming left V 7 bases short and J 11 bases short, with 14 bases between. The DNA of the CDR3 is TGTGCCAGCATAGTCCCACTAAGGGCTTTCTTT. Its translation: CASIVPLRAFF.

V and J are TRBV28 and TRBJ2-2; 12 positions match TRBD2. There are 16 residues in the CDR3. Germline CDR1 is MDHEN and CDR2 is SYDVKM. Losses at the gene ends were 4 bases for V and 5 bases for J; bases not matched to a gene: 5. The CDR3 region has the DNA TGTGCCAGCAGTTCCCGGCTAGCGGGAGGGACCGGGGAGCTGTTTTTT. It is translated as CASSSRLAGGTGELFF. Variable domain in full (rest from reference TRBV28 and TRBJ2-2): DVKVTQSSRYLVKRTGEKVFLECVQDMDHENMFWYRQDPGLGLRLIYFSYDVKMKEKGDIPEGYSVSREKKERFSLILESASTNQTSMYLCASSSRLAGGTGELFFGEGSRLTVL.